Shown below are 8 T cell receptor beta chains from a single sample sequenced in a study of control samples from healthy donors and cancer patients. The data were produced by immunoSEQ multiplex PCR, yet TCRdb's version contains in-frame clones alone and is incomplete. The data show fewer than 110,000 clones, around 89% seen once. The sample comprised PBMCs. The source is a man between 60 and 70 years old with lung cancer.

This clone was detected once. V is TRBV6-5 and J is TRBJ2-3; D gene uncertain. CDR1 is MNHEY and CDR2 is SVGAGI in the germline V gene. Trimming stripped 0 bases from V and 6 bases from J, with 10 bases between. The CDR3 covers 14 residues. The CDR3 loop is CASSYSRPRDTQYF. CDR3 in DNA: TGTGCCAGCAGTTACTCCAGGCCCCGGGATACGCAGTATTTT.

This clone was recorded only once. The rearrangement joins TRBV15 to TRBJ1-2, with D possibly being TRBD1 (6 bases). The V end lost 9 bases, the J end lost 5 bases, and 19 bases lay between the germline ends. CDR1 and CDR2 (germline): LNHNV, YYDKDF (reference sequence). The CDR3 is 14 residues long. The CDR3: CATKRSGTTYGYTF. In nucleotides, the CDR3 is TGTGCCACAAAAAGATCGGGGACAACTTATGGCTACACCTTC.

The chain employs TRBV10-2 and TRBJ2-1; no firm D call. This CDR3 contains 13 residues. V was shortened by 8 bases and J by 0 bases, with 8 bases between the two germline ends. Germline assignment: CDR1 WSHSY and CDR2 SAAADI. This CDR3 reads CASSPSSYNEQFF. CDR3 nucleotide sequence: TGCGCCAGCTCTCCTAGCTCCTACAATGAGCAGTTCTTC.

In nucleotides, the CDR3 is TGCGCCAGCAGCCTAGGGACACACCCTGGGGGCACTGAAGCTTTCTTT. Amino acid sequence: CASSLGTHPGGTEAFF. The gene calls are TRBV5-1 and TRBJ1-1, with D perhaps TRBD1 (6 bases). Per germline, CDR1 SGHRS and CDR2 YFSETQ. The V gene lost 4 bases and the J gene lost 4 bases, with 20 bases spanning the gap. CDR3 length equals 16 residues.

J is TRBJ2-7 and V is TRBV4-1; D remains ambiguous. The CDR3 is 15 amino acids. Trimming cost V 0 bases and J 6 bases, with 15 bases left between them. Germline assignment: CDR1 MGHRA and CDR2 YSYEKL. This CDR3 is CASSQDSGVQSEQYF. CDR3 in DNA: TGCGCCAGCAGCCAAGATTCTGGGGTCCAATCCGAGCAGTACTTC.

The rearrangement links TRBV11-3 to TRBJ1-2; D perhaps matches TRBD1 (6 bases). Trimming removed 5 bases at V and 2 bases at J, with 15 bases between. Germline-derived CDR1 and CDR2 are SGHNT and YENEEA. This CDR3 has 15 residues. CDR3 nucleotide sequence: TGTGCCAGCAGCCCGGACAGAGCCCTGAACTATGGCTACACCTTC. It translates to CASSPDRALNYGYTF. The complete variable domain, with remaining parts taken from reference TRBV11-3 and TRBJ1-2, reads EAGVVQSPRYKIIEKKQPVAFWCNPISGHNTLYWYLQNLGQGPELLIRYENEEAVDDSQLPKDRFSAERLKGVDSTLKIQPAELGDSAVYLCASSPDRALNYGYTFGSGTRLTVV.

The chain carries TRBV7-3 and TRBJ2-5; D call uncertain. Germline V gives CDR1 SGHTA, CDR2 FQGTGA. The germline V and J ends were trimmed by 4 bases and 3 bases, with 6 bases remaining between them. The CDR3 spans 12 residues. CDR3 region: CASSSWEETQYF. Written as DNA, the CDR3 is TGTGCCAGCAGCTCCTGGGAAGAGACCCAGTACTTC.

The V and J genes are TRBV7-2 and TRBJ1-2; D gene uncertain. V gave up 5 bases and J gave up 0 bases, with 13 bases separating them. CDR3 length: 15 residues. Germline CDR1 is SGHTA and CDR2 is FQGNSA. CDR3 region: CASSPFSGSNYGYTF. CDR3 in DNA: TGTGCCAGCAGCCCCTTTTCTGGATCTAACTATGGCTACACCTTC.